This record covers a single T cell receptor (beta chain). It has no known antigen specificity. There are no base qualities to consult, and no much larger clone falls within one base. The data were obtained in a study of T cell changes during pregnancy in multiple sclerosis (dated by TCRdb to the late 2010s). For the study in its entirety: The study examined how the T cell repertoire changed over the course of pregnancy in women with multiple sclerosis.

Libraries were made using the immunoSEQ multiplex PCR assay. TCRdb retrieved this table from immuneACCESS and kept in-frame rearrangements only. Not all clones are present; in checked studies, unresolved V genes account for under half, and no reason is known for the remainder. Within this sample are tens of thousands of clones, with roughly 92% of them counted one time only. Approximately 0.61% of the sample belongs to the ten largest clones. The cysteine opens and the phenylalanine closes a CDR3 of 14 amino acids. This entry keeps only the CDR3 DNA: 42 bases, framed from base 1. CDR1 and CDR2 are drawn from the germline V gene (reference sequence): GTSNPN, SVGIG. V is pared back by 2 bases and J by 4 bases, with 14 bases lying between the germline termini.

In this chain, TRBV30 is recombined with TRBJ1-2; no D gene can be assigned with confidence. This clonotype was sampled from a female donor with multiple sclerosis, enrolled in a pregnancy study. The material was CD4+ T cells from peripheral blood mononuclear cells, obtained in the third trimester of pregnancy. CDR3 protein: CAWSIGEGVYGYTF. Here is the DNA: TGTGCCTGGAGTATCGGGGAAGGTGTCTATGGCTACACCTTC.